A single sample is the source of the 28 T cell receptor beta chains below, sequenced in a study of blood T cells in healthy people across ages. Together with a sample-barcoded 5' primer, a J-beta primer mix was included in a second PCR lasting about 7 to 12 cycles. TCRdb called the 5' RACE reads again in MiXCR, with one record for every CDR3 protein. The sample records 800,000 to 950,000 distinct CDR3 sequences, around 34% being singletons. Sequencing was performed on blood. The receptors were sampled from a man aged 18 to 29 in good health.

In the case of this clonotype: A much more abundant neighbour one base away suggests this may be a read error. The V gene is TRBV27, the J gene TRBJ2-1; D unresolved. CDR1 is MNHEY and CDR2 is SMNVEV in the germline V gene (reference sequence). There are 13 residues in the CDR3. The chain's CDR3 is CAGSLSLVAEQFF. In DNA, the CDR3 is TGTGCCGGCAGTTTAAGTTTGGTTGCTGAGCAGTTCTTC.

Concerning this clonotype: A single base separates this from a much larger clone, so it may be a read error. This rearrangement joins TRBV3-1 to TRBJ2-1, with D possibly TRBD1 on 5 matching bases. CDR1 and CDR2 from the germline V gene are LGHDT and YNNKEL (reference sequence). The CDR3 spans 14 residues. The DNA for the CDR3 is TGTGCCAGCAGCCAAAGGGGCTTCTACAGTGAGCAGTTCTTC. Its protein is CASSQRGFYSEQFF.

The chain is built from TRBV27 and TRBJ1-2, with D uncertain. The CDR3 has 14 residues. Germline V gene data show CDR1 as MNHEY and CDR2 as SMNVEV (reference sequence). V gave up 0 bases and J gave up 6 bases, with 11 bases separating them. CDR3 sequence: CASSLSRTGHGYTF. CDR3 DNA: TGTGCCAGCAGTTTATCGCGGACGGGCCATGGCTACACCTTC.

The V call is TRBV20-1, the J call TRBJ2-1; D may be TRBD1 or TRBD2 (7 bases each). V lost 5 bases, J lost 2 bases, and 16 bases lay in between. The CDR3 sequence is 15 residues long. Per germline, CDR1 DFQATT and CDR2 SNEGSKA (reference sequence). CDR3 residues: CSAHKGRGPYNEQFF. The CDR3 DNA sequence: TGCAGTGCTCACAAGGGGAGGGGGCCCTACAATGAGCAGTTCTTC.

The J gene is TRBJ2-5, the V gene TRBV5-1; D remains ambiguous. Per germline, CDR1 SGHRS and CDR2 YFSETQ. The CDR3 runs to 16 residues. V was shortened by 0 bases and J by 1 base, with 13 bases between the two germline ends. For the CDR3, the DNA is TGCGCCAGCAGCTTGGGGGTTGCGGCTGTCCAAGAGACCCAGTACTTC. It yields the protein CASSLGVAAVQETQYF.

A note on this clonotype: Mismatch with germline at one junction end may stem from a read error. The chain carries TRBV12-3 or TRBV12-4 and TRBJ1-5; possible D gene TRBD1, 5 bases. The CDR3 is 13 amino acids. CDR3: CAGRPQGDQPQHF. CDR3 nucleotide sequence: TGTGCCGGCAGACCACAAGGGGATCAGCCCCAGCATTTT.

This clonotype was seen more than once but under ten times. This sequence joins TRBV7-9 and TRBJ1-5; TRBD1 matches 7 bases. Germline-derived CDR1 and CDR2 are SEHNR and FQNEAQ (reference sequence). Trimming took 5 bases from V and 7 from J; bases not matched to a gene: 8. CDR3 length: 14 amino acids. The CDR3 nucleotides read TGTGCCAGCAGCCGACAGGGTCCTAGGCAGCCCCAGCATTTT. Protein: CASSRQGPRQPQHF.

This clonotype has ten or more counts. CDR3 sequence: CASSPRMNTEAFF. The CDR3 region has the DNA TGTGCCAGCAGCCCCCGAATGAACACTGAAGCTTTCTTT. This chain links TRBV14 with TRBJ1-1, with D unresolved. The germline gives CDR1 SGHDN, CDR2 FVKESK. CDR3 length equals 13 residues. Trimming cost V 4 bases and J 0 bases, with 6 bases left between them.

This chain uses TRBV28 with TRBJ2-5; 11 bases match TRBD2. The length of the CDR3 is 16 residues. J was trimmed by 4 bases and V by 5 bases; bases with no gene match: 9. Germline V gene data show CDR1 as MDHEN and CDR2 as SYDVKM. CDR3 in DNA: TGTGCCAGCAGTGTATCCACTAGCGGGGGTCTAGAGACCCAGTACTTC. Protein product: CASSVSTSGGLETQYF.

This clonotype was seen once. One end of the junction varies from germline; a read error may be responsible. The chain links TRBV7-7 to TRBJ2-3; D is unclear. The CDR3 length is 16 residues. Germline CDR1 SSHAT, CDR2 FNYEAQ (reference sequence). The CDR3 loop reads CASSPWPNRNTDTQYF. The CDR3, as DNA: TGTGCTAGCAGCCCCTGGCCCAATAGAAACACAGATACGCAGTATTTT.

The J gene is TRBJ2-1, the V gene TRBV24-1; 9 bases align to TRBD1. After removal of 0 bases from V and 8 bases from J, the junction contained 1 base not matched to a gene. In germline, CDR1 is KGHDR, CDR2 SFDVKD. CDR3 length: 14 amino acids. CDR3 in amino acids: CATSDLTGGYEQFF. The CDR3 DNA reads TGTGCCACCAGTGATTTGACAGGGGGCTATGAGCAGTTCTTC.

This clonotype was observed many times. The V gene is TRBV4-1, the J gene TRBJ2-5, with D maybe TRBD2 (5 bases). The CDR3 sequence is 15 residues long. Germline values: CDR1 MGHRA, CDR2 YSYEKL. V was trimmed by 4 bases and J by 2 bases, leaving 14 bases between them. The CDR3 sequence is CASSPEGFPQETQYF. CDR3 coding DNA: TGCGCCAGCAGCCCAGAGGGCTTTCCGCAAGAGACCCAGTACTTC.

The V call is TRBV4-2, the J call TRBJ1-5; D is undetermined. Germline values: CDR1 LGHNA, CDR2 YNFKEQ. V was trimmed by 4 bases and J by 3 bases, leaving 13 bases between them. CDR3 length: 15 residues. The CDR3 is CASSRERTSNQPQHF. CDR3 DNA sequence: TGTGCCAGCAGCCGAGAACGGACGTCCAATCAGCCCCAGCATTTT.

This clonotype was seen a few times. The CDR3 region is CASSSQLDGAEQFF. CDR3 DNA sequence: TGTGCCAGCAGTTCCCAATTGGACGGAGCTGAGCAGTTCTTC. The chain couples TRBV12-3 or TRBV12-4 to TRBJ2-1; no clear D. The CDR3 contains 14 residues. The germline V and J ends were trimmed by 4 bases and 9 bases, with 16 bases remaining between them.

The chain carries TRBV7-9 and TRBJ2-3; D uncertain. V lost 0 bases to trimming and J lost 7 bases, with 5 bases between them. Germline-derived CDR1 and CDR2 are SEHNR and FQNEAQ (reference sequence). The CDR3 length is 12 residues. CDR3 amino acids: CASSLAGYTQYF. CDR3 sequence (DNA): TGTGCCAGCAGCTTAGCTGGATATACGCAGTATTTT.

The V and J genes are TRBV20-1 and TRBJ2-1, with D unresolved. The J call may be in error: the DNA end matches TRBJ2-7 better. CDR1 DFQATT and CDR2 SNEGSKA come from the germline V gene (reference sequence). This CDR3 has 16 amino acids. The CDR3 spells CSARDASTSSYNEQYF. The DNA for the CDR3 is TGCAGTGCTAGAGATGCGTCCACGAGCTCCTACAATGAGCAGTACTTC.

The V gene is TRBV29-1, the J gene TRBJ1-1; no clear D gene. V was clipped by 2 bases and J by 11 bases, with 12 bases between them. This CDR3 region has 11 residues. Germline V gene lookup returns CDR1 SQVTM and CDR2 ANQGSEA. Here the CDR3 DNA reads TGCAGCGTTGAATTGAACTCTAAGGCTTTCTTT. Its protein product is CSVELNSKAFF.

As to this clonotype: A much larger clone is a single base away; this may be a read error. The V and J genes are TRBV11-2 and TRBJ2-7; D might be TRBD2 (5 bases). Per germline, CDR1 SGHAT and CDR2 FQNNGV. The CDR3 runs 14 residues. The CDR3 DNA reads TGTGCCAGCAGCTTCGGGATCAACTCCTACGGGCAGTACTTC. Its translation: CASSFGINSYGQYF.

For this clonotype: One junction end does not reproduce the germline sequence, and a read error may be involved. The CDR3 loop is CASSLRGQQRADAQYF. CDR3 nucleotide sequence: TGTGCCAGCAGTCTACGGGGACAGCAGAGGGCAGATGCGCAGTATTTT. The chain recombines TRBV12-3 or TRBV12-4 with TRBJ2-3; TRBD1 aligns across 7 bases. This CDR3 comprises 16 residues.

The V and J genes are TRBV10-3 and TRBJ2-7, with no clear D. The CDR3 runs 12 residues. V was pared by 3 bases and J by 1 base, with 4 bases between. Germline V gives CDR1 ENHRY, CDR2 SYGVKD. DNA of the CDR3: TGTGCCATCAGTGACAAATCCTACGAGCAGTACTTC. Translating it yields CAISDKSYEQYF.

A few counts support this clonotype. This chain joins TRBV2 and TRBJ2-5; maybe TRBD1 (6 bases). The V end lost 6 bases, the J end lost 1 base, and 12 bases lay between the germline ends. The CDR3 contains 14 residues. Looked up from germline, CDR1 is SNHLY and CDR2 is FYNNEI. In DNA form, the CDR3 reads TGTGCCAGCAGATATGACAGGTTCCAAGAGACCCAGTACTTC. Translation gives CASRYDRFQETQYF.

CDR3 in DNA: TGTGCCAGCTCGCCCAGTGGGGGGGGCGAAGCTTTCTTT. It is translated as CASSPSGGGEAFF. The chain recombines TRBV18 with TRBJ1-1, with D possibly TRBD1 on 6 matching bases. The germline V gene encodes CDR1 KGHSH and CDR2 LQKENI. The length of the CDR3 is 13 residues. Trimming cost V 6 bases and J 8 bases, with 16 bases left between them.

This clonotype has just one count. A much bigger clone sits one base away, suggesting this may be a read error. The chain employs TRBV4-3 and TRBJ2-1; D ambiguous. The J call may be wrong; the DNA end is better matched by TRBJ2-7. The CDR3 spans 17 residues. CDR1 is LGHNA, CDR2 YSLEER, per germline. This CDR3 reads CASSQGRPRSSYNEQYF. The CDR3 nucleotides are TGCGCCAGCAGCCAAGGCCGTCCAAGGAGCTCCTACAATGAGCAGTACTTC.

This clonotype was detected a few times. The chain couples TRBV5-1 to TRBJ2-5; possible D gene TRBD2, 5 bases. V lost 4 bases and J lost 5, with 12 bases in between. CDR3 length: 13 residues. The germline CDR1 and CDR2 sequences are SGHRS and YFSETQ. CDR3 sequence reads: CASSLRVMETQYF. The CDR3 DNA reads as TGCGCCAGCAGCCTGAGGGTCATGGAGACCCAGTACTTC.

The chain is built from TRBV20-1 and TRBJ2-3; D is unresolved. V was clipped by 6 bases and J by 6 bases, with 13 bases between them. CDR1 is DFQATT and CDR2 is SNEGSKA in the germline V gene (reference sequence). The CDR3 covers 12 residues. The CDR3 protein is CSALAPWDTQYF. DNA for the CDR3: TGCAGTGCCCTTGCCCCTTGGGATACGCAGTATTTT.

Turning to this clonotype: A much larger clone is a single base away; this may be a read error. The chain carries TRBV7-8 and TRBJ2-4, with D possibly TRBD2 on 6 matching bases. The V gene's germline CDR1 is SGHVS and CDR2 FQNEAQ. V was cut by 5 bases and J by 0 bases, with 8 bases left in between. The CDR3 has 14 residues. This CDR3 is CASSPGLAKNIQYF. CDR3 sequence (DNA): TGTGCCAGCAGCCCGGGACTAGCCAAAAACATTCAGTACTTC. The variable domain in full, with the rest retrieved from reference TRBV7-8 and TRBJ2-4, is GAGVSQSPRYKVAKRGQDVALRCDPISGHVSLFWYQQALGQGPEFLTYFQNEAQLDKSGLPSDRFFAERPEGSVSTLKIQRTQQEDSAVYLCASSPGLAKNIQYFGAGTRLSVL.

In this sample, this clonotype turned up a few times. The rearrangement links TRBV20-1 to TRBJ2-5; D tentatively fits TRBD1 or TRBD2 (5 bases each). CDR1 and CDR2 from the germline V gene are DFQATT and SNEGSKA (reference sequence). CDR3 length equals 15 residues. V lost 5 bases, J lost 4 bases, and 20 bases lay in between. The CDR3 spells CSAAPGTPMVETQYF. CDR3 in DNA: TGCAGTGCTGCCCCCGGGACCCCGATGGTAGAGACCCAGTACTTC.

The genes are TRBV4-2 and TRBJ2-2; D uncertain. The ends were cut back, 2 bases at V and 4 bases at J, with 11 bases in the middle. Germline-derived CDR1 and CDR2 are LGHNA and YNFKEQ. This CDR3 has 15 residues. CDR3 amino acids: CASSQQARGTGELFF. The DNA of the CDR3 is TGTGCCAGCAGCCAACAGGCCAGAGGCACCGGGGAGCTGTTTTTT.